This record concerns one T cell receptor beta chain sequence. These data are taken from a study of T-cell memory formation after mild COVID-19. 5'RACE with constant-segment primers built TCRalpha and TCRbeta cDNA libraries with UMIs. TCRdb re-derived calls from the 5' RACE reads in MiXCR, one entry per CDR3 protein. In the table there are 190,000 or so distinct CDR3 sequences, roughly 30% of which are singletons. Germline values: CDR1 SEHNR, CDR2 FQNEAQ (reference sequence). V lost 1 base and J lost 4, with 13 bases in between. CDR3 length equals 15 residues. This receptor was obtained from an adult woman who had mild COVID-19 (a few samples of this study predate the infection). Cell type and time point are not known. The sample consisted of PBMCs or a T cell subset sorted from them (not recorded which). The chain employs TRBV7-9 and TRBJ1-1; unclear D gene. In DNA, the CDR3 is TGTGCCAGCAGCTTAGAGGGAGGTGGTGGCACTGAAGCTTTCTTT. Translated, it gives CASSLEGGGGTEAFF.